The clone carrying this T cell receptor (beta chain) was counted between two and nine times. What it recognizes is unknown. Amplification yielded TCR beta CDR3 regions, with RNA transcripts as the source. A first-round RT-PCR of the TCR CDR3 used the HTBI primer set. Using its own MiXCR run on the multiplex PCR reads, TCRdb lists one record per CDR3 protein. The table lists about 640,000 distinct CDR3 sequences, around 21% of them singletons. Pregnant or lactating patients were excluded, as were those with uncontrolled infection or other autoimmune disease. PBMCs were derived from around 10 ml fresh peripheral blood. The entry originates in a study of T cells in Graves' hyperthyroidism and ophthalmopathy. Background on the study: At initial diagnosis, before any treatment had begun, peripheral blood was obtained.

Study-level results: Blood held most thyroid clonotypes expanded above 0.001 frequency.

Germline lookup yields CDR1 SGHTA and CDR2 FQGTGA. The CDR3 extends over 15 amino acids. V trimming: 6 bases; J trimming: 5 bases; junction bases outside the gene matches: 6. V usage is TRBV7-3 and J usage is TRBJ2-2; 10 bases fit TRBD1. The sequence was collected from a man under 40 with Graves' ophthalmopathy. Sequencing was done on a sample of blood. DNA for the CDR3: TGTGCCAGCAGTCCCGGGACAGGGGTAACCGGGGAGCTGTTTTTT. Protein product: CASSPGTGVTGELFF.